A selection of T cell receptor beta chains follows, all from one sample in a study of cytomegalovirus exposure and HLA in healthy donors. Using immunoSEQ multiplex PCR, the repertoire was profiled, and TCRdb retains in-frame clones only, with some absent. This sample has around 300,000 clones, with 86% found just once. Material for sequencing was PBMCs. These receptors all come from a woman aged 18-29 years in good health and CMV-seronegative. Both conserved end residues are trimmed from each CDR3.

cdr3_aa j_call v_call
ASSAGQYYGYT TRBJ1-2 TRBV5-1
ASSVRVPLVGGSYEQY TRBJ2-7 TRBV7-2
ASSATGGSYEQY TRBJ2-7 TRBV2
ASSSTITYEQY TRBJ2-7 TRBV7-9
SVVFTGSADTQY TRBJ2-3 TRBV29-1
ASSWSGTSVDNEQF TRBJ2-1 TRBV5-1
ASSPPGTGGGSQPQH TRBJ1-5 TRBV7-2
ASSLGGHGTNEQF TRBJ2-1 TRBV5-1
AWGLPGQLTYEQY TRBJ2-7 TRBV30
ASSLNWAANTEAF TRBJ1-1 TRBV7-9
ASSLIGQGAGAGELF TRBJ2-2 TRBV27
ASSSRTSGRDSYNEQF TRBJ2-1 TRBV9
AIRRVRNNEKLF TRBJ1-4 TRBV16
SATTGRGYT TRBJ1-2 TRBV20-1
ASSGREGQGSDEQY TRBJ2-7 TRBV28
ASSRDTTNTGELF TRBJ2-2 TRBV7-3
ASTPSGTSGAGELF TRBJ2-2 TRBV27
ACLPSGFGNYGYT TRBJ1-2 TRBV30
ASSLAEQTNYGYT TRBJ1-2 TRBV5-6
ASSLGTGDNYGYT TRBJ1-2 TRBV19
ASSPPGQESNQPQH TRBJ1-5 TRBV4-1
ASSFESPGDTQY TRBJ2-3 TRBV5-8
ASSLAGLTSGTYNEQF TRBJ2-1 TRBV7-6
ASSQNRGRETQY TRBJ2-5 TRBV14
VTSTNEKLF TRBJ1-4 TRBV28
ASSLASGGARSYEQY TRBJ2-7 TRBV7-2
ASSRQGFGGEQY TRBJ2-7 TRBV6-1
ASSEEISQGHEQY TRBJ2-7 TRBV6-1
ASSQGQGSYEQY TRBJ2-7 TRBV5-1
ASSLEGDSYNEQF TRBJ2-1 TRBV5-1
ASSSETGGSGNTIY TRBJ1-3 TRBV27
ASSITGFYGYT TRBJ1-2 TRBV19
ATSRARGGGAAETQY TRBJ2-5 TRBV15
ASSESGRFGYT TRBJ1-2 TRBV10-1
ASSQQGLAGTWGEQF TRBJ2-1 TRBV4-3
ASSQEDMAGAGNTEAF TRBJ1-1 TRBV4-3
ATHTRDSPSYGYT TRBJ1-2 TRBV6-5